Listed below are T cell receptor beta chains from one sample, sequenced in a study of T-cell memory formation after mild COVID-19. TCRdb analysed the 5' RACE reads with MiXCR anew, one entry per CDR3 protein. Seen here are roughly 350,000 distinct CDR3 sequences, around 21% observed once, and the top ten hold about 12%. Sequences were obtained from PBMCs or a T cell subset sorted from them (not recorded which). These receptors were collected from an adult woman who had mild COVID-19 (a few samples of this study predate the infection). Cell type and time point are not known. The CDR3 runs from the conserved cysteine through the conserved F or W. The order of the fields is V gene, clone size, D gene, J gene, CDR3 protein, CDR3 DNA. A D gene is named only where the DNA matches it firmly. Only part of the rows carry a size: once, few, many, or a class if the clone is expanded.

v_call: TRBV6-2/TRBV6-3
clone_size: few
d_call: .
j_call: TRBJ1-2
cdr3_aa: CASRADGILYGYTF
cdr3_nt: TGTGCCAGCAGGGCCGACGGGATTCTCTATGGCTACACCTTC

v_call: TRBV9
clone_size: .
d_call: .
j_call: TRBJ2-3
cdr3_aa: CASSDTGTSTDTQYF
cdr3_nt: TGTGCCAGCAGCGATACCGGGACTAGCACAGATACGCAGTATTTT

v_call: TRBV25-1
clone_size: few
d_call: TRBD2
j_call: TRBJ2-7
cdr3_aa: CASSTPGLAGQSSYEQYF
cdr3_nt: TGTGCCAGCAGTACTCCGGGACTAGCGGGGCAAAGCTCCTACGAGCAGTACTTC

v_call: TRBV6-4
clone_size: .
d_call: TRBD2
j_call: TRBJ2-1
cdr3_aa: CASSVDPRTSGGHNEQFF
cdr3_nt: TGTGCCAGCAGCGTCGACCCCCGGACTAGCGGGGGCCACAATGAGCAGTTCTTC

v_call: TRBV7-9
clone_size: .
d_call: TRBD2
j_call: TRBJ2-3
cdr3_aa: CASSPGWLAESTDTQYF
cdr3_nt: TGTGCCAGCAGCCCCGGGTGGCTAGCGGAGAGCACAGATACGCAGTATTTT

v_call: TRBV12-3/TRBV12-4
clone_size: many
d_call: .
j_call: TRBJ2-7
cdr3_aa: CASSWGSYEQYF
cdr3_nt: TGTGCCAGCAGTTGGGGTTCCTACGAGCAGTACTTC

v_call: TRBV27
clone_size: .
d_call: TRBD1
j_call: TRBJ1-4
cdr3_aa: CASKDRAEKLFF
cdr3_nt: TGTGCCAGCAAGGACAGGGCTGAAAAACTGTTTTTT

v_call: TRBV5-1
clone_size: .
d_call: TRBD1
j_call: TRBJ1-2
cdr3_aa: CASSFRSGQGIYGYTF
cdr3_nt: TGCGCCAGCAGCTTCCGATCCGGACAGGGAATATATGGCTACACCTTC

v_call: TRBV15
clone_size: .
d_call: .
j_call: TRBJ2-2
cdr3_aa: CATRGAWVNTGELFF
cdr3_nt: TGTGCCACCCGAGGGGCATGGGTGAACACCGGGGAGCTGTTTTTT

v_call: TRBV7-9
clone_size: few
d_call: TRBD2
j_call: TRBJ2-1
cdr3_aa: CASSLGTSGRVGNNEQFF
cdr3_nt: TGTGCCAGCAGCCTGGGGACTAGCGGGAGGGTTGGCAACAATGAGCAGTTCTTC

v_call: TRBV20-1
clone_size: few
d_call: .
j_call: TRBJ2-3
cdr3_aa: CSKPQGSTQYF
cdr3_nt: TGCAGTAAACCACAGGGCTCTACGCAGTATTTT

v_call: TRBV5-1
clone_size: .
d_call: TRBD2
j_call: TRBJ2-7
cdr3_aa: CASSSGRYEQYF
cdr3_nt: TGCGCCAGCAGCTCCGGGAGGTACGAGCAGTACTTC

v_call: TRBV3-1
clone_size: .
d_call: .
j_call: TRBJ2-4
cdr3_aa: CASSQAPGAVLAKNIQYF
cdr3_nt: TGTGCCAGCAGCCAAGCGCCGGGAGCGGTACTAGCCAAAAACATTCAGTACTTC

v_call: TRBV10-3
clone_size: few
d_call: TRBD2
j_call: TRBJ2-1
cdr3_aa: CAISESAFGRLAGRSSYNEQFF
cdr3_nt: TGTGCCATCAGTGAGTCCGCCTTCGGGAGACTAGCGGGGAGGAGCTCCTACAATGAGCAGTTCTTC

v_call: TRBV6-2/TRBV6-3
clone_size: .
d_call: .
j_call: TRBJ1-1
cdr3_aa: CASSYLFRDYNAEAFF
cdr3_nt: TGTGCCAGCAGTTACTTATTCCGGGACTACAACGCTGAAGCTTTCTTT

v_call: TRBV6-1
clone_size: .
d_call: .
j_call: TRBJ1-2
cdr3_aa: CASSGDKIYGYTF
cdr3_nt: TGTGCCAGCAGTGGGGACAAAATCTATGGCTACACCTTC

v_call: TRBV4-1
clone_size: .
d_call: .
j_call: TRBJ2-1
cdr3_aa: CASTRDSHADEQFF
cdr3_nt: TGCGCCAGCACCCGGGACTCGCACGCCGATGAGCAGTTCTTC

v_call: TRBV7-2
clone_size: .
d_call: TRBD1
j_call: TRBJ1-5
cdr3_aa: CASSLGQGVMGNQPQHF
cdr3_nt: TGTGCCAGCAGTCTTGGACAGGGAGTGATGGGCAATCAGCCCCAGCATTTT

v_call: TRBV19
clone_size: .
d_call: .
j_call: TRBJ2-2
cdr3_aa: CASSTPLWGERNTGELFF
cdr3_nt: TGTGCCAGTAGTACCCCCCTGTGGGGGGAGAGGAACACCGGGGAGCTGTTTTTT

v_call: TRBV29-1
clone_size: .
d_call: .
j_call: TRBJ2-7
cdr3_aa: CSVSGRGTGEQYF
cdr3_nt: TGCAGCGTTTCAGGGCGAGGAACAGGCGAGCAGTACTTC

v_call: TRBV12-3/TRBV12-4
clone_size: few
d_call: .
j_call: TRBJ2-1
cdr3_aa: CASSNPGGLDNEQFF
cdr3_nt: TGTGCCAGCAGTAACCCAGGGGGGCTTGACAATGAGCAGTTCTTC

v_call: TRBV20-1
clone_size: .
d_call: .
j_call: TRBJ2-5
cdr3_aa: CSARDPRGLQETQYF
cdr3_nt: TGCAGTGCTAGAGACCCTCGGGGCCTCCAAGAGACCCAGTACTTC

v_call: TRBV12-3/TRBV12-4
clone_size: many
d_call: TRBD2
j_call: TRBJ2-3
cdr3_aa: CASPGGSSGSTDTQYF
cdr3_nt: TGTGCCAGCCCGGGGGGGAGTAGCGGGAGCACAGATACGCAGTATTTT

v_call: TRBV4-3
clone_size: .
d_call: .
j_call: TRBJ2-3
cdr3_aa: CASSQDSRTTDTQYF
cdr3_nt: TGCGCCAGCAGCCAAGATTCGCGGACGACAGATACGCAGTATTTT

v_call: TRBV12-3/TRBV12-4
clone_size: .
d_call: TRBD2
j_call: TRBJ2-5
cdr3_aa: CASSLGTSGRARKTQYF
cdr3_nt: TGTGCCAGCAGTTTGGGGACTAGCGGGAGGGCGAGGAAGACCCAGTACTTC

v_call: TRBV6-2/TRBV6-3
clone_size: .
d_call: .
j_call: TRBJ2-1
cdr3_aa: CASSYSEIGLNEQFF
cdr3_nt: TGTGCCAGCAGTTACTCGGAAATAGGGCTCAATGAGCAGTTCTTC

v_call: TRBV6-5
clone_size: few
d_call: TRBD1
j_call: TRBJ2-6
cdr3_aa: CASSEGATGANVLTF
cdr3_nt: TGTGCCAGCAGTGAGGGGGCGACTGGGGCCAACGTCCTGACTTTC

v_call: TRBV12-3/TRBV12-4
clone_size: .
d_call: .
j_call: TRBJ2-1
cdr3_aa: CASSSNPDISYNEQFF
cdr3_nt: TGTGCCAGCAGTTCCAACCCCGACATTTCCTACAATGAGCAGTTCTTC

v_call: TRBV3-1
clone_size: many
d_call: TRBD2
j_call: TRBJ2-3
cdr3_aa: CASSQPRTSGRGDTQYF
cdr3_nt: TGTGCCAGCAGCCAACCAAGGACTAGCGGGAGGGGAGATACGCAGTATTTT

v_call: TRBV10-3
clone_size: .
d_call: TRBD1
j_call: TRBJ2-2
cdr3_aa: CAISDWDRSTGELFF
cdr3_nt: TGTGCCATCAGTGATTGGGACAGGTCCACCGGGGAGCTGTTTTTT

v_call: TRBV15
clone_size: few
d_call: TRBD2
j_call: TRBJ2-3
cdr3_aa: CATSKLAGGPDTQYF
cdr3_nt: TGTGCCACCAGCAAACTAGCGGGAGGGCCAGATACGCAGTATTTT

v_call: TRBV7-9
clone_size: once
d_call: .
j_call: TRBJ1-4
cdr3_aa: CASSLPGRGEKLFF
cdr3_nt: TGTGCCAGCAGCTTACCAGGGAGAGGTGAAAAACTGTTTTTT

v_call: TRBV7-9
clone_size: .
d_call: .
j_call: TRBJ2-3
cdr3_aa: CASSLPRESTDTQYF
cdr3_nt: TGTGCCAGCAGCTTACCCAGGGAAAGCACAGATACGCAGTATTTT

v_call: TRBV11-1
clone_size: .
d_call: .
j_call: TRBJ2-1
cdr3_aa: CASSLGVGPGEQFF
cdr3_nt: TGTGCCAGCAGCTTAGGTGTGGGACCGGGTGAGCAGTTCTTC

v_call: TRBV3-1
clone_size: .
d_call: TRBD1
j_call: TRBJ1-6
cdr3_aa: CASSGQGGSPLHF
cdr3_nt: TGTGCCAGCAGCGGACAGGGCGGATCACCCCTCCACTTT

v_call: TRBV6-5
clone_size: .
d_call: TRBD2
j_call: TRBJ2-3
cdr3_aa: CASSHDGGGLTDTQYF
cdr3_nt: TGTGCCAGCAGCCACGATGGCGGGGGGCTAACAGATACGCAGTATTTT

v_call: TRBV7-9
clone_size: many
d_call: TRBD1
j_call: TRBJ1-2
cdr3_aa: CASSSHRGRNYGYTF
cdr3_nt: TGTGCCAGCAGCTCTCACAGGGGGCGTAACTATGGCTACACCTTC

v_call: TRBV6-6
clone_size: few
d_call: .
j_call: TRBJ1-1
cdr3_aa: CASSYSSQGPGSEAFF
cdr3_nt: TGTGCCAGCAGTTACTCGAGTCAGGGGCCGGGGTCTGAAGCTTTCTTT

v_call: TRBV20-1
clone_size: once
d_call: .
j_call: TRBJ1-2
cdr3_aa: CSARNPTDYGYTF
cdr3_nt: TGCAGTGCTAGAAATCCGACGGACTATGGCTACACCTTC

v_call: TRBV20-1
clone_size: .
d_call: TRBD2
j_call: TRBJ2-1
cdr3_aa: CSAVGLAYPNEQFF
cdr3_nt: TGCAGTGCGGTGGGACTAGCGTATCCCAATGAGCAGTTCTTC

v_call: TRBV4-3
clone_size: .
d_call: TRBD1
j_call: TRBJ2-2
cdr3_aa: CASSQDRTGGDTGELFF
cdr3_nt: TGCGCCAGCAGCCAAGATAGGACAGGGGGGGACACCGGGGAGCTGTTTTTT

v_call: TRBV24-1
clone_size: few
d_call: .
j_call: TRBJ2-2
cdr3_aa: CATSDSSTPSNTGELFF
cdr3_nt: TGTGCCACCAGTGATTCCTCGACACCCTCGAACACCGGGGAGCTGTTTTTT

v_call: TRBV20-1
clone_size: once
d_call: TRBD1
j_call: TRBJ1-4
cdr3_aa: CSARQGAGEKLFF
cdr3_nt: TGCAGTGCCAGGCAGGGGGCAGGTGAAAAACTGTTTTTT

v_call: TRBV5-1
clone_size: .
d_call: TRBD2
j_call: TRBJ2-7
cdr3_aa: CASSLSAAGVSEQYF
cdr3_nt: TGCGCCAGCAGCTTGTCTGCAGCGGGAGTCTCCGAGCAGTACTTC

v_call: TRBV12-3/TRBV12-4
clone_size: .
d_call: TRBD1
j_call: TRBJ2-1
cdr3_aa: CASRTGTGSYNEQFF
cdr3_nt: TGTGCCAGCAGGACCGGGACAGGGTCCTACAATGAGCAGTTCTTC

v_call: TRBV6-2/TRBV6-3
clone_size: few
d_call: .
j_call: TRBJ2-5
cdr3_aa: CASTLHNQETQYF
cdr3_nt: TGTGCCAGCACCCTCCACAACCAAGAGACCCAGTACTTC

v_call: TRBV29-1
clone_size: .
d_call: TRBD1
j_call: TRBJ1-2
cdr3_aa: CSVAPRLTDRVFESNYGYTF
cdr3_nt: TGCAGCGTTGCCCCCCGCTTAACGGACAGGGTTTTTGAATCTAACTATGGCTACACCTTC

v_call: TRBV7-3
clone_size: .
d_call: .
j_call: TRBJ2-1
cdr3_aa: CASSPPPGNEQFF
cdr3_nt: TGTGCCAGCAGCCCTCCCCCGGGAAATGAGCAGTTCTTC

v_call: TRBV18
clone_size: few
d_call: .
j_call: TRBJ2-1
cdr3_aa: CASSPPGHHGNEQFF
cdr3_nt: TGTGCCAGCTCACCACCGGGACACCACGGGAATGAGCAGTTCTTC

v_call: TRBV6-5
clone_size: .
d_call: TRBD1
j_call: TRBJ2-7
cdr3_aa: CASSFGTGEYF
cdr3_nt: TGTGCCAGCAGTTTCGGGACAGGGGAGTACTTC

v_call: TRBV27
clone_size: .
d_call: TRBD1
j_call: TRBJ2-7
cdr3_aa: CASQGTGGSYEQYF
cdr3_nt: TGTGCCAGCCAAGGGACAGGGGGATCCTACGAGCAGTACTTC